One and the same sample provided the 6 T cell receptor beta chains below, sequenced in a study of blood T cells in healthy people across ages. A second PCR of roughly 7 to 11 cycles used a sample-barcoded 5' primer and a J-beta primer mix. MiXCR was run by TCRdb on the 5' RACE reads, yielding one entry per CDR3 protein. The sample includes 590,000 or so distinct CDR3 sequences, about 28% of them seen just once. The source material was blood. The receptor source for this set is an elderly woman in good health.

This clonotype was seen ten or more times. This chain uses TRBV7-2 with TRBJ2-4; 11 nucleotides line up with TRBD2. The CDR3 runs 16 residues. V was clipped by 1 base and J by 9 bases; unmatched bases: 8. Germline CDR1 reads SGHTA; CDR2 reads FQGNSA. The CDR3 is CASSLDSGGAYIIQYF. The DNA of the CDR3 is TGTGCCAGCAGCTTAGATAGCGGGGGGGCTTATATCATTCAGTACTTC. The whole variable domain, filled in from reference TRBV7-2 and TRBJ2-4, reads GAGVSQSPSNKVTEKGKDVELRCDPISGHTALYWYRQSLGQGLEFLIYFQGNSAPDKSGLPSDRFSAERTGGSVSTLTIQRTQQEDSAVYLCASSLDSGGAYIIQYFGAGTRLSVL.

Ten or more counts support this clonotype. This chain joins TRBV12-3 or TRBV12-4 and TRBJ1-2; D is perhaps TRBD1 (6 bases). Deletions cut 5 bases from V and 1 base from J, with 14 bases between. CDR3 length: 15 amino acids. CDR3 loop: CASSRPGQINYGYTF. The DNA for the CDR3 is TGTGCCAGCAGTCGTCCGGGACAAATTAACTATGGCTACACCTTC.

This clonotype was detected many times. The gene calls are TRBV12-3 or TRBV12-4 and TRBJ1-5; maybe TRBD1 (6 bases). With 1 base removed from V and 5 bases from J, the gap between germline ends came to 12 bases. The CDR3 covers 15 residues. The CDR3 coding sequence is TGTGCCAGCAGTTTAGACGGGGGGGGCCATCAGCCCCAGCATTTT. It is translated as CASSLDGGGHQPQHF.

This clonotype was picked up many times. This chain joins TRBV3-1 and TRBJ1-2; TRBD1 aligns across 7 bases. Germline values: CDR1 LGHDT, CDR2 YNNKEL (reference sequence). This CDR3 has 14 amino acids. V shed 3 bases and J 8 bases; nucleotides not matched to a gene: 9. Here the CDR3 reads CASSQSRQGGGYTF. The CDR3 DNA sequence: TGTGCCAGCAGCCAGAGCCGACAGGGTGGGGGCTACACCTTC.

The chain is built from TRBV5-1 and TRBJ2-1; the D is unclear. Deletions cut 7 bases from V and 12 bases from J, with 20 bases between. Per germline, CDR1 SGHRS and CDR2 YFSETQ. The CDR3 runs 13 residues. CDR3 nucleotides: TGCGCCAGCGGAGAGTCGGGTATCGATGGGCAGTTCTTC. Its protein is CASGESGIDGQFF.

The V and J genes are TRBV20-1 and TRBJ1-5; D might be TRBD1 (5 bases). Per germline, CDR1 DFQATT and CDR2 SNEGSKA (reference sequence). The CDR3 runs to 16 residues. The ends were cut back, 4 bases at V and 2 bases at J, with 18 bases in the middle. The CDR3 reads CSAISGSSRGNQPQHF. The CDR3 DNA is TGCAGTGCTATTTCAGGGAGTAGCAGAGGCAATCAGCCCCAGCATTTT.